The following is a TCR beta chain sequence with its context. The authors' processing: The authors estimated nucleated cell counts from reference gene primer amplification. Measured with immunoSEQ multiplex PCR; TCRdb has only the in-frame clones, and not every one. D and trimming were read from the DNA, whereas the V and J calls and clone size are those reported in that table. Among 55,000 to 80,000 clones listed, approximately 80% were seen once. Germline V CDR1 and CDR2: DFQATT, SNEGSKA (reference sequence). CDR3 length: 16 amino acids. V was shortened by 3 bases and J by 9 bases, with 21 bases between the two germline ends. The data were taken from a study of blood T cell repertoires in COVID-19. Overall study: Italy, Spain and the United States were the sources of the convalescent and acute COVID-19 samples. From T cells, B-cell-depleted T cells, or PBMCs came the material, which was cDNA or gDNA.

The rearrangement uses TRBV20-1 and TRBJ1-6, with D perhaps TRBD1 (5 bases). The TCR originated in a woman aged 70-85 years with acute or convalescent COVID-19. What was sequenced was peripheral blood. CDR3 sequence reads: CSASPGGRDRGSPLHF. For the CDR3, the DNA is TGCAGTGCTAGTCCCGGTGGGCGGGACCGGGGTTCACCCCTCCACTTT.